The 7 T cell receptor beta chains below were found in one sample sequenced in a study of shared clonotypes between healthy human individuals. The method was immunoSEQ multiplex PCR; TCRdb's version includes in-frame clones alone and lacks a portion of them. This table has fewer than 400,000 clones, around two thirds appearing once. Sequencing input: memory CD4+ T cells sorted from blood. The subset is: CD45RA-negative fraction. These receptors originate from a man aged 30-40 years in good health.

This clone was recorded once. This sequence joins TRBV2 and TRBJ2-5; TRBD2 matches 8 bases. This CDR3 region has 14 residues. The V and J ends lost 3 bases and 5 bases, in that order; junction bases with no gene match: 5. The germline gives CDR1 SNHLY, CDR2 FYNNEI. The CDR3 sequence is CASSEDGRGETQYF. The CDR3 nucleotides read TGTGCCAGCAGTGAGGACGGGAGGGGGGAGACCCAGTACTTC.

The rearrangement uses TRBV6-4 and TRBJ1-2; D might be TRBD1 (6 bases). Germline CDR1 is MRHNA and CDR2 is SNTAGT. The V and J ends lost 4 bases and 5 bases respectively, with 11 bases between them. The CDR3 sequence is 13 residues long. CDR3 sequence (DNA): TGTGCCAGCAGTGCAGGGGTCGGGTATGGCTACACCTTC. This codes for CASSAGVGYGYTF.

The chain recombines TRBV7-2 with TRBJ2-7; 11 nucleotides match TRBD2. CDR1 SGHTA and CDR2 FQGNSA come from the germline V gene. The CDR3 has 17 residues. V lost 3 bases and J lost 0; bases outside the gene matches: 7. This CDR3 reads CASSFGLAGRFSYEQYF. In nucleotides, the CDR3 is TGTGCCAGCAGCTTTGGACTAGCGGGCCGCTTCTCCTACGAGCAGTACTTC.

The V call is TRBV7-8, the J call TRBJ2-2; the D is unclear. V lost 2 bases and J 7 bases, leaving 8 bases between the germline ends. The CDR3 totals 13 residues. CDR1 and CDR2 (germline): SGHVS, FQNEAQ. The CDR3 is CASSLRPSGELFF. The CDR3 DNA reads TGTGCCAGCAGCTTACGCCCAAGCGGGGAGCTGTTTTTT. Together with reference TRBV7-8 and TRBJ2-2, the CDR3 gives the full variable domain: GAGVSQSPRYKVAKRGQDVALRCDPISGHVSLFWYQQALGQGPEFLTYFQNEAQLDKSGLPSDRFFAERPEGSVSTLKIQRTQQEDSAVYLCASSLRPSGELFFGEGSRLTVL.

This chain connects TRBV6-1 to TRBJ1-3; D not certain. This CDR3 has 13 amino acids. V was pared by 2 bases and J by 0 bases, with 2 bases between. Germline-derived CDR1 and CDR2 are MNHNS and SASEGT. This chain's CDR3 is CASSETSGNTIYF. CDR3 coding DNA: TGTGCCAGCAGTGAAACCTCTGGAAACACCATATATTTT.

The chain employs TRBV5-4 and TRBJ2-5; D is undetermined. The CDR3 is 13 amino acids. Germline lookup yields CDR1 SGHNT and CDR2 YYREEE (reference sequence). V was pared by 3 bases and J by 1 base, with 7 bases between. The CDR3 coding sequence is TGTGCCAGCAGCTCTCGACGCCAAGAGACCCAGTACTTC. Translating it yields CASSSRRQETQYF.

Points on this clone: The same CDR3 arises from other DNA sequences in this sample as well. The J gene is TRBJ2-5, the V gene TRBV18; 7 positions agree with TRBD1. This CDR3 has 14 residues. Germline V gene sequence: CDR1 KGHSH, CDR2 LQKENI. The trim removed 3 bases at V and 4 bases at J, leaving 5 bases unmatched. The CDR3 DNA is TGTGCCAGCTCACCTACTAGGGGGCGAGAGACCCAGTACTTC. It codes for CASSPTRGRETQYF.